This TCR beta chain is drawn from a study of early T cells in non-severe SARS-CoV-2 infection. TCRdb reprocessed the 5' RACE reads with MiXCR, giving one entry per CDR3 protein. This table holds 68,000 or so distinct CDR3 sequences, roughly a tenth found once. The CDR3 has 14 amino acids. V was pared by 6 bases and J by 3 bases, with 15 bases between. Germline CDR1 and CDR2: ENHRY and SYGVKD. The sequencing sample was made of whole blood. This clonotype originated in an adult who was a healthcare worker with PCR-confirmed SARS-CoV-2 infection or an uninfected control (not recorded which). The chain links TRBV10-3 to TRBJ2-7, with D perhaps TRBD1 or TRBD2 (5 bases each). The chain's CDR3 is CAIRGTKDVYEQYF. In nucleotides, the CDR3 is TGTGCCATCAGAGGGACCAAGGATGTCTACGAGCAGTACTTC.